This entry lists 26 T cell receptor beta chains sequenced from one sample in a study of cytomegalovirus exposure and HLA in healthy donors. 60 Vbeta and 13 Jbeta primers were used in PCR. Clones were read by immunoSEQ multiplex PCR, and TCRdb kept only the in-frame ones, dropping some. The profile shows about 82,000 clones, 65% to 80% of them singletons. Specimen: PBMCs. Receptors originate from a human donor in good health.

The chain carries TRBV6-1 and TRBJ1-2, with TRBD1 identical over 8 bases. Germline CDR1 is MNHNS and CDR2 is SASEGT. Trimming removed 4 bases from V and 3 bases from J; junction bases left unmatched: 1. The CDR3 is 13 amino acids. CDR3 sequence reads: CASSAGGDYGYTF. CDR3 nucleotides: TGTGCCAGCAGTGCAGGGGGCGACTATGGCTACACCTTC.

The V call is TRBV5-4, the J call TRBJ2-5; D might be TRBD2 (5 bases). Trimming removed 1 base from V and 4 bases from J, with 8 bases in between. The CDR3 length is 13 residues. The germline gives CDR1 SGHNT, CDR2 YYREEE (reference sequence). This CDR3 is CASSLSGVETQYF. CDR3 nucleotide sequence: TGTGCCAGCAGCTTGTCCGGGGTAGAGACCCAGTACTTC.

The sample holds one count of this clone. The junction differs from germline at one of its ends, possibly a read error. The rearrangement uses TRBV7-9 and TRBJ2-7, with a weak D call TRBD1 (5 bases). The CDR3 runs 16 residues. From germline, CDR1 is SEHNR and CDR2 FQNEAQ (reference sequence). CDR3 sequence (DNA): TGTTCCAGCAGCTTAGCCCCGGACAAGGGGAACTACGAGCAGTACTTC. Residues: CSSSLAPDKGNYEQYF.

The V and J genes are TRBV7-2 and TRBJ2-1, with 9 bases matching TRBD1. V was clipped by 5 bases and J by 0 bases; unmatched bases: 2. Germline V gene data show CDR1 as SGHTA and CDR2 as FQGNSA. This CDR3 is 15 amino acids long. The CDR3 sequence: CASSGQGLSYNEQFF. Here the CDR3 DNA reads TGTGCCAGCAGCGGACAGGGGCTCTCCTACAATGAGCAGTTCTTC.

This clone was seen more than once but under ten times. The rearrangement links TRBV1 to TRBJ2-5; TRBD1 is taken as the D call from the table, unchecked against the DNA. TRBV1 is deemed a pseudogene. The CDR3 runs to 17 residues. The CDR3 region is CTSSHFCSGTGREAQYF. CDR3 bases: TGCACCAGCAGCCACTTCTGTTCCGGGACAGGGCGAGAGGCCCAGTACTTC.

The V call is TRBV10-3, the J call TRBJ2-7; a possible D gene is TRBD2 (6 bases). Germline CDR1 reads ENHRY; CDR2 reads SYGVKD. This CDR3 is built from 13 residues. V lost 10 bases and J 0 bases, leaving 13 bases between the germline ends. The CDR3 loop is CATTRDSSYEQYF. The DNA of the CDR3 is TGTGCCACCACCCGGGACTCCTCCTACGAGCAGTACTTC.

The chain combines TRBV7-2 with TRBJ1-3, with D unresolved. The CDR3 has 15 residues. Germline V gives CDR1 SGHTA, CDR2 FQGNSA. V lost 1 base, J lost 0 bases, and 7 bases lay in between. The CDR3 sequence: CASSLDFSSGNTIYF. The CDR3, as DNA: TGTGCCAGCAGCTTAGACTTTAGCTCTGGAAACACCATATATTTT.

The V gene is TRBV5-6, the J gene TRBJ1-2; possibly TRBD1 for D (5 bases). Trimming removed 8 bases at V and 6 bases at J, with 14 bases between. Germline V gene lookup returns CDR1 SGHDT and CDR2 YYEEEE. The CDR3 has 12 residues. CDR3: CASAEGAHGYTF. CDR3 nucleotide sequence: TGTGCCAGTGCCGAAGGGGCTCATGGCTACACCTTC. The entire variable domain, with the rest obtained from reference TRBV5-6 and TRBJ1-2, is as follows: DAGVTQSPTHLIKTRGQQVTLRCSPKSGHDTVSWYQQALGQGPQFIFQYYEEEERQRGNFPDRFSGHQFPNYSSELNVNALLLGDSALYLCASAEGAHGYTFGSGTRLTVV.

This clone has more than one count but fewer than ten. The rearrangement uses TRBV19 and TRBJ1-1, with TRBD1 matching 9 bases. Per germline, CDR1 LNHDA and CDR2 SQIVND (reference sequence). The J segment lost 4 bases and the V segment lost 5 bases, leaving 5 bases of the junction unmatched. There are 14 residues in the CDR3. The CDR3 nucleotides read TGTGCCAGTAGTTTACAGGGGGCGCGCACTGAAGCTTTCTTT. It specifies CASSLQGARTEAFF.

This clone was seen only a few times. The chain combines TRBV5-5 with TRBJ1-1; D gene ambiguous. V was pared by 0 bases and J by 1 base, with 13 bases between. CDR1 is SGHKS, CDR2 YYEKEE, per germline (reference sequence). This CDR3 has 16 residues. DNA of the CDR3: TGTGCCAGCAGCTTGGTAGTCGGGAATCAGAACACTGAAGCTTTCTTT. Amino acids: CASSLVVGNQNTEAFF.

The gene calls are TRBV4-3 and TRBJ1-2; D not certain. Germline V CDR1 and CDR2: LGHNA, YSLEER. The CDR3 runs 15 residues. V shed 0 bases and J shed 3 bases, with 11 bases lying between them. CDR3 nucleotide sequence: TGCGCCAGCAGCCAAGATGAGGGTTTGGACTATGGCTACACCTTC. Its protein product is CASSQDEGLDYGYTF.

The chain is built from TRBV7-8 and TRBJ2-5; 9 positions match TRBD2. The V gene end was trimmed by 5 bases and the J gene end by 4 bases; junction bases not matched to a gene: 8. CDR3 length: 15 amino acids. Germline V CDR1 and CDR2: SGHVS, FQNEAQ. CDR3 amino acids: CASSARRGGTETQYF. In DNA, the CDR3 is TGTGCCAGCAGCGCAAGGCGGGGGGGTACAGAGACCCAGTACTTC.

The chain joins TRBV2 to TRBJ2-1, with TRBD2 identical over 8 bases. The V gene end was trimmed by 3 bases and the J gene end by 3 bases; junction bases not matched to a gene: 4. The CDR3 extends over 15 amino acids. Germline V gene data show CDR1 as SNHLY and CDR2 as FYNNEI. CDR3 in DNA: TGTGCCAGCAGTGATGGTGCGGGGGGCTACAATGAGCAGTTCTTC. Protein sequence: CASSDGAGGYNEQFF.

The V gene is TRBV5-6, the J gene TRBJ2-5; 9 bases are shared with TRBD1. The V gene's germline CDR1 is SGHDT and CDR2 YYEEEE. J was trimmed by 1 base and V by 4 bases; bases with no gene match: 17. The CDR3 runs to 19 residues. The CDR3 DNA reads TGTGCCAGCAGCCCTTTTTGGACAGGGGAGATAGGGGTCCAAGAGACCCAGTACTTC. Residues: CASSPFWTGEIGVQETQYF.

This chain links TRBV4-1 with TRBJ2-1; a weak D match, TRBD2 (6 bases). Germline V gene data show CDR1 as MGHRA and CDR2 as YSYEKL. V dropped 1 base and J dropped 5 bases, with 12 bases sitting between them. This CDR3 has 15 amino acids. Here the CDR3 reads CASSQVASENNEQFF. Written as DNA, the CDR3 is TGCGCCAGCAGCCAAGTGGCTAGCGAGAACAATGAGCAGTTCTTC.

This clone was detected only a few times. V usage is TRBV2 and J usage is TRBJ1-5; D remains unclear. Trimming removed 6 bases from V and 0 bases from J, with 9 bases in between. Germline V gives CDR1 SNHLY, CDR2 FYNNEI. The CDR3 is 14 amino acids. The CDR3 spells CASSATSSNQPQHF. The CDR3 bases are TGTGCCAGCAGCGCCACAAGTAGCAATCAGCCCCAGCATTTT.

J is TRBJ1-1 and V is TRBV6-5; D ambiguous. The CDR3 loop spans 13 amino acids. Trimming removed 6 bases at V and 1 base at J, with 9 bases between. CDR1 and CDR2 (germline): MNHEY, SVGAGI. The CDR3 DNA follows: TGTGCCAGCAGACTCCGAACGAACACTGAAGCTTTCTTT. Amino acids: CASRLRTNTEAFF.

The rearrangement uses TRBV21-1 and TRBJ2-7; no DNA check was done on the table's D call, TRBD1. TRBV21-1 has pseudogene status. The CDR3 totals 12 residues. The CDR3 protein is CVLRQGRNEQYF. DNA for the CDR3: TGTGTCTTGAGGCAGGGGAGAAACGAGCAGTACTTC.

This sequence joins TRBV27 and TRBJ1-5, with 7 bases aligning to TRBD1. This CDR3 comprises 16 residues. Trimming cost V 4 bases and J 3 bases; bases outside gene matches: 9. Per the germline V gene, CDR1 is MNHEY and CDR2 is SMNVEV (reference sequence). CDR3: CASSSSLGQVNQPQHF. In DNA, the CDR3 is TGTGCCAGCAGTTCCTCCCTAGGACAGGTCAATCAGCCCCAGCATTTT.

This chain links TRBV5-4 with TRBJ2-7, with 12 bases that match TRBD1. Trimming at V came to 4 bases and at J to 6 bases, leaving 8 bases not matched to a gene. The CDR3 runs to 15 residues. Germline loops: CDR1 SGHNT, CDR2 YYREEE (reference sequence). DNA for the CDR3: TGTGCCAGCAGCCGCCCCGGGACAGGGGGCCTCGAGCAGTACTTC. This gives the protein CASSRPGTGGLEQYF.

This clone occurred once. The V call is TRBV30, the J call TRBJ2-1, with 7 bases that match TRBD1. This CDR3 is built from 16 residues. Per the germline V gene, CDR1 is GTSNPN and CDR2 is SVGIG (reference sequence). J was trimmed by 2 bases and V by 2 bases; bases with no gene match: 9. The CDR3 DNA reads as TGTGCCTGGAGTTCAACCCGGGACAGTCCCTACAATGAGCAGTTCTTC. It yields the protein CAWSSTRDSPYNEQFF.

The chain employs TRBV7-2 and TRBJ2-7, with 10 positions matching TRBD2. There are 18 residues in the CDR3. Germline-derived CDR1 and CDR2 are SGHTA and FQGNSA. V shed 2 bases and J 0 bases; nucleotides not matched to a gene: 10. This CDR3 is CASSLLASGGLFSYEQYF. CDR3 coding DNA: TGTGCCAGCAGCTTATTAGCTAGCGGGGGCCTTTTCTCCTACGAGCAGTACTTC. The full variable domain, rest sourced from reference TRBV7-2 and TRBJ2-7, is GAGVSQSPSNKVTEKGKDVELRCDPISGHTALYWYRQSLGQGLEFLIYFQGNSAPDKSGLPSDRFSAERTGGSVSTLTIQRTQQEDSAVYLCASSLLASGGLFSYEQYFGPGTRLTVT.

The J gene is TRBJ2-5, the V gene TRBV19; D possibly corresponds to TRBD1 (6 bases). CDR1 is LNHDA, CDR2 SQIVND, per germline (reference sequence). The CDR3 length is 15 residues. The ends were cut back, 4 bases at V and 4 bases at J, with 16 bases in the middle. CDR3 coding DNA: TGTGCCAGTAGTACGACAGGCCTAGCTGGAGAGACCCAGTACTTC. It yields the protein CASSTTGLAGETQYF.

This clone came up once. The J gene is TRBJ1-1, the V gene TRBV2; D is perhaps TRBD1 (5 bases). The V gene lost 7 bases and the J gene lost 11 bases, with 26 bases spanning the gap. This CDR3 has 15 residues. Germline assignment: CDR1 SNHLY and CDR2 FYNNEI. The CDR3 region has the DNA TGTGCCAGCATCAACGAAGTGGGCGCGTCATCAGGGGCTTTCTTT. The encoded protein is CASINEVGASSGAFF.

This chain uses TRBV7-9 with TRBJ2-5, with TRBD2 matching 8 bases. Matching the DNA end better, TRBJ2-7 makes the J call doubtful. This CDR3 contains 16 residues. CDR1 SEHNR and CDR2 FQNEAQ come from the germline V gene (reference sequence). DNA for the CDR3: TGTGCCAGCAGCTTACCCCGGGAGGGAGGCTCCTACGAGCAGTACTTC. It translates to CASSLPREGGSYEQYF.

In this sample, this clone turned up a few times. This chain links TRBV7-6 with TRBJ2-2; 8 bases are a match to TRBD2. In germline, CDR1 is SGHVS, CDR2 FNYEAQ. The ends lost 4 bases at V and 1 base at J; junction bases unmatched: 8. This CDR3 contains 17 residues. CDR3 residues: CASSSAGGLVNTGELFF. CDR3 nucleotide sequence: TGTGCCAGCAGCTCCGCCGGGGGACTAGTGAACACCGGGGAGCTGTTTTTT.